The next 14 T cell receptor beta chains were all read from a single sample in a study of T cell changes during pregnancy in multiple sclerosis. TCRdb keeps only in-frame clones here, not all; method: immunoSEQ multiplex PCR. The sample carries tens of thousands of clones, around 93% recorded once. Sequences were derived from peripheral blood, sampled in the first trimester of pregnancy. The receptors were gathered from a female donor with multiple sclerosis, enrolled in a pregnancy study.

V usage is TRBV2 and J usage is TRBJ2-7, with D possibly matching TRBD2 (5 bases). The germline gives CDR1 SNHLY, CDR2 FYNNEI. The V gene lost 7 bases and the J gene lost 5 bases, with 9 bases spanning the gap. This CDR3 has 11 residues. The CDR3 bases are TGTGCCAGCAACCCGGGGAACGAGCAGTACTTC. Amino acid sequence: CASNPGNEQYF.

The chain uses TRBV14 and TRBJ2-1; TRBD2 matches at 11 bases. Per the germline V gene, CDR1 is SGHDN and CDR2 is FVKESK. The CDR3 length is 16 residues. Germline trimming cut 4 bases from V and 4 bases from J; bases unmatched to any gene: 6. The CDR3 region has the DNA TGTGCCAGCAGCCTATTAGCGGGAGGGGGGTACAATGAGCAGTTCTTC. Protein sequence: CASSLLAGGGYNEQFF.

This sequence joins TRBV27 and TRBJ1-5; TRBD1 matches at 7 bases. The ends lost 7 bases at V and 7 bases at J; junction bases unmatched: 7. The CDR3 contains 13 residues. CDR1 is MNHEY and CDR2 is SMNVEV in the germline V gene (reference sequence). The CDR3 is CASKRGGGQPQHF. The CDR3 nucleotides are TGTGCCAGCAAAAGAGGGGGCGGGCAGCCCCAGCATTTT.

The genes are TRBV5-1 and TRBJ2-3, with TRBD2 matching 14 bases. CDR1 SGHRS and CDR2 YFSETQ come from the germline V gene. J lost 0 bases, V lost 3 bases, and 6 bases had no gene match. The CDR3 covers 18 residues. CDR3 sequence: CASSSGLAGGSSTDTQYF. In DNA form, the CDR3 reads TGCGCCAGCAGCTCCGGACTAGCGGGGGGCTCTAGCACAGATACGCAGTATTTT.

The chain links TRBV5-4 to TRBJ1-1; TRBD1 is a possible D gene (5 bases). This CDR3 spans 15 amino acids. Germline CDR1 SGHNT, CDR2 YYREEE (reference sequence). Trimming shortened V by 4 bases and J by 0 bases, and 13 bases separated the two germline ends. The CDR3 is CASSPPRGVNTEAFF. As DNA, the CDR3 is TGTGCCAGCAGCCCCCCTCGGGGGGTGAACACTGAAGCTTTCTTT.

CDR3 coding DNA: TGTGCCAGCAGCTTACCCGGAGCCGGTTCAAGGGAGCTGTTTTTT. This sequence encodes CASSLPGAGSRELFF. The J gene is TRBJ2-2, the V gene TRBV5-5; D is unclear. The germline CDR1 and CDR2 sequences are SGHKS and YYEKEE (reference sequence). The CDR3 contains 15 residues. Trimming removed 2 bases at V and 9 bases at J, with 17 bases between.

V is TRBV6-5 and J is TRBJ2-2, with D hard to call. V lost 2 bases and J 9 bases, leaving 4 bases between the germline ends. CDR3 length: 11 amino acids. In germline, CDR1 is MNHEY, CDR2 SVGAGI. As DNA, the CDR3 is TGTGCCAGCAGTTACAACAGGGAGCTGTTTTTT. It translates to CASSYNRELFF.

This chain joins TRBV7-9 and TRBJ2-1, with 15 bases identical to TRBD2. The CDR3 loop spans 16 amino acids. Germline V lookup: CDR1 SEHNR, CDR2 FQNEAQ (reference sequence). V lost 5 bases and J lost 12; bases outside the gene matches: 11. In DNA, the CDR3 is TGTGCCAGCAGCCCCCGCCCGGGACTAGCGGGGGGAGGGCAGTTCTTC. As protein: CASSPRPGLAGGGQFF.

The V gene is TRBV7-9, the J gene TRBJ2-7; 7 bases are shared with TRBD2. Trimming removed 4 bases from V and 6 bases from J; junction bases left unmatched: 6. This CDR3 contains 13 residues. In germline, CDR1 is SEHNR, CDR2 FQNEAQ (reference sequence). In nucleotides, the CDR3 is TGTGCCAGCAGCTCGGGACTATCATCCGAGCAGTACTTC. Amino acid sequence: CASSSGLSSEQYF.

The genes are TRBV9 and TRBJ1-2, with 8 nucleotides matching TRBD1. CDR1 SGDLS and CDR2 YYNGEE come from the germline V gene. CDR3 length: 13 residues. Unmatched junction bases numbered 7, after V lost 4 bases and J lost 8 bases. CDR3 in amino acids: CASSLGQGGGYTF. CDR3 bases: TGTGCCAGCAGCCTCGGACAGGGAGGGGGCTACACCTTC.

The gene calls are TRBV6-6 and TRBJ2-2, with 7 bases fitting TRBD2. Trimming cost V 4 bases and J 3 bases; bases outside gene matches: 2. This CDR3 contains 14 residues. Germline values: CDR1 MNHNY, CDR2 SVGAGI (reference sequence). The CDR3 loop is CASSSGGYTGELFF. The CDR3 nucleotides are TGTGCCAGCAGTTCCGGGGGGTACACCGGGGAGCTGTTTTTT.

In regard to this clone: At the DNA level, this CDR3 is encoded by other sequences in the same sample as well. The J gene is TRBJ2-5, the V gene TRBV5-1, with D possibly matching TRBD1 (6 bases). CDR1 SGHRS and CDR2 YFSETQ come from the germline V gene. V was trimmed by 0 bases and J by 4 bases, leaving 7 bases between them. CDR3 size: 13 residues. The CDR3 spells CASSLGGGETQYF. The CDR3 region has the DNA TGCGCCAGCAGCTTGGGAGGGGGAGAGACCCAGTACTTC. Using reference TRBV5-1 and TRBJ2-5 for the parts outside the CDR3, the full variable domain is KAGVTQTPRYLIKTRGQQVTLSCSPISGHRSVSWYQQTPGQGLQFLFEYFSETQRNKGNFPGRFSGRQFSNSRSEMNVSTLELGDSALYLCASSLGGGETQYFGPGTRLLVL.

The V gene is TRBV2, the J gene TRBJ1-6; TRBD1 might be the D (5 bases). The CDR3 covers 13 residues. CDR1 is SNHLY, CDR2 FYNNEI, per germline. Trimming took off 7 bases at V and 6 bases at J, with 10 bases between the two ends. Written as DNA, the CDR3 is TGTGCCAGCATACAGGCTTTTAATTCACCCCTCCACTTT. This codes for CASIQAFNSPLHF.

This chain joins TRBV4-1 and TRBJ2-5; a weak D match, TRBD2 (7 bases). V was pared by 1 base and J by 5 bases, with 14 bases between. Germline V gene data show CDR1 as MGHRA and CDR2 as YSYEKL. CDR3 length: 15 residues. CDR3 nucleotide sequence: TGCGCCAGCAGCCAAGTCGGGGGGCGCGGGGAGACCCAGTACTTC. Translation gives CASSQVGGRGETQYF.